Listed here is a single T cell receptor (beta chain). Its target is unknown. Noted treatment: roughly 10-day PBMC culture with coronavirus spike peptide pools or control peptides (ViraFEST assay). Under the ViraFEST approach, antigen-specific T cells were expanded with peptide pools and TCRs subsequently sequenced. Cultures of PBMCs, about 2 million per well, were set up with about 10 IU/ml IL-2 and around 9.9 ug/ml peptide pools. This sample stems from a study of vaccination and CD4 T cells after COVID-19. For the study at large: In the convalescent group, nasal swab PCR was SARS-CoV-2 positive; about nine cases were mild and one severe.

Cultured CD4+ T cells had their DNA profiled by the Oncomine TCR Beta short-read assay. TCRdb reprocessed the PCR reads via MiXCR and lists one record per CDR3 protein. The table has roughly 4,000 distinct CDR3 sequences, around 19% seen once. The CDR3 spans 13 residues. V lost 6 bases to trimming and J lost 2 bases; unmatched junction nucleotides: 1. The V gene's germline CDR1 is MNHNS and CDR2 SASEGT. This sequence originates from a human donor who had recovered from COVID-19. V and J are TRBV6-1 and TRBJ1-2; the match to TRBD1 covers 9 bases. The sample was CD4+ T cells from blood, cultured in vitro. The CDR3 loop is CASRGTGNYGYTF. In nucleotides, the CDR3 is TGTGCCAGCAGGGGGACAGGGAACTATGGCTACACCTTC.